This T cell receptor beta chain was recorded in a study of T cells in Graves' hyperthyroidism and ophthalmopathy. Study results and limitations: Ophthalmopathy could be told apart from stable hyperthyroidism with a 13 V-J model.

CDR1 is SGHRS and CDR2 is YFSETQ in the germline V gene. V was cut by 0 bases and J by 5 bases, with 8 bases left in between. This CDR3 has 14 residues. There are many counts of this clonotype. Its antigen is currently unknown. Researchers took RNA transcripts and amplified the TCR beta CDR3 regions from them. In the first-round RT-PCR of the TCR CDR3, the HTBI primer set was used. TCRdb reprocessed the multiplex PCR reads with MiXCR, giving one entry per CDR3 protein. The sample records some 510,000 distinct CDR3 sequences, around 42% being singletons. Disease duration under 2 months; hyperthyroidism patients were aged 18 to 65. Diagnoses were made from clinical symptoms, serum measures (thyroxine and TRAb), thyroid ultrasound and orbital computed tomography.

Material for sequencing was peripheral blood or thyroid tissue (not recorded which). V usage is TRBV5-1 and J usage is TRBJ1-4, with D possibly TRBD1 on 5 matching bases. The receptor was derived from a woman between 18 and 29 years old with Graves' hyperthyroidism. The DNA of the CDR3 is TGCGCCAGCAGCTTGGAAGCAGGGAATGAAAAACTGTTTTTT. Translation gives CASSLEAGNEKLFF.